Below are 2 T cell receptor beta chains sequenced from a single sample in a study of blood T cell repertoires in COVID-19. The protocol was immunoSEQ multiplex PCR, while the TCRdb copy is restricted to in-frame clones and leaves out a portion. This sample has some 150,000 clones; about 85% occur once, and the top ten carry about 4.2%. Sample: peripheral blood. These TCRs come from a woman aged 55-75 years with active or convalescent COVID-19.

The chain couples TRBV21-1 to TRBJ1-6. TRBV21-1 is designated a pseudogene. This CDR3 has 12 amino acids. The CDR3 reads CARSRENSPLHF. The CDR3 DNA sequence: TGTGCCAGGTCACGGGAAAATTCACCCCTCCACTTT.

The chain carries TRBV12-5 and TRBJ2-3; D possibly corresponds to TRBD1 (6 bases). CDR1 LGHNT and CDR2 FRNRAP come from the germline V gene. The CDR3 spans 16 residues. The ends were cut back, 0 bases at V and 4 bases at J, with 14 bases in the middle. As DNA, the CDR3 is TGTGCTAGTGGTTTGGTACTAAGACCAGGGGCAGATACGCAGTATTTT. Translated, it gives CASGLVLRPGADTQYF.